This T cell receptor (beta chain) was found in a study of T cell changes during pregnancy in multiple sclerosis (dated by TCRdb to between 2019 and 2020). For the study in its entirety: The study looked at changes in the T cell repertoire across pregnancy in women with multiple sclerosis.

Of note for this clone: What antigen it recognizes has not been identified. No per-base quality is available; no much larger clone lies one base away.

The library was made by the immunoSEQ multiplex PCR assay. Entries here come from immuneACCESS through TCRdb and include only in-frame sequences with V and J called. Some clones fail to appear in such tables; in the studies checked, an unresolved V gene covers under half of the shortfall, and the cause of the remainder is unknown. Recorded for this sample are 50,000 to 65,000 clones; over 95% of them occurred a single time. 2% to 2.5% of the sample lies in the top ten. Taken from the germline V gene (reference sequence), the CDR1 and CDR2 loops are SEHNR and FQNEAQ. The CDR3, from cysteine to phenylalanine, totals 15 residues. The read is trimmed to its CDR3 DNA, 45 bases read in frame from base 1. V lost 3 bases and J lost 8 bases, and the count of bases not matched to a germline gene is 8.

This receptor was taken from a female donor with multiple sclerosis, enrolled in a pregnancy study. The rearrangement joined TRBV7-9 to TRBJ1-4, with 8 bases in between that match TRBD1. The sequencing used CD8+ T cells from peripheral blood mononuclear cells, collected after pregnancy. The CDR3 reads CASSFSAGGYEKLFF. The DNA sequence is TGTGCCAGCAGCTTCAGTGCAGGGGGCTACGAAAAACTGTTTTTT.